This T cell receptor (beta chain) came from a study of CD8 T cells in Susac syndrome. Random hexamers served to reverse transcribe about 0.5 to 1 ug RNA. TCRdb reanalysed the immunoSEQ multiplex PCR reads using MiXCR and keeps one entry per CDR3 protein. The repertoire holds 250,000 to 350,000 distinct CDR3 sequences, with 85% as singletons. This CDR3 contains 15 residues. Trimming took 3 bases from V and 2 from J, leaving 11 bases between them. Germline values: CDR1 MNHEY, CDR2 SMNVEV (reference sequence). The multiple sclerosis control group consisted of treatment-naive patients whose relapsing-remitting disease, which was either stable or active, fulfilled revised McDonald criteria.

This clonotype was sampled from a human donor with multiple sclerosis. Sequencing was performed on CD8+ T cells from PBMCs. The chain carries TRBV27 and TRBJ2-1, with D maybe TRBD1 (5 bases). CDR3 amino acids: CASSFPPGPYNEQFF. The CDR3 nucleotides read TGTGCCAGCAGTTTTCCTCCAGGGCCCTACAATGAGCAGTTCTTC.